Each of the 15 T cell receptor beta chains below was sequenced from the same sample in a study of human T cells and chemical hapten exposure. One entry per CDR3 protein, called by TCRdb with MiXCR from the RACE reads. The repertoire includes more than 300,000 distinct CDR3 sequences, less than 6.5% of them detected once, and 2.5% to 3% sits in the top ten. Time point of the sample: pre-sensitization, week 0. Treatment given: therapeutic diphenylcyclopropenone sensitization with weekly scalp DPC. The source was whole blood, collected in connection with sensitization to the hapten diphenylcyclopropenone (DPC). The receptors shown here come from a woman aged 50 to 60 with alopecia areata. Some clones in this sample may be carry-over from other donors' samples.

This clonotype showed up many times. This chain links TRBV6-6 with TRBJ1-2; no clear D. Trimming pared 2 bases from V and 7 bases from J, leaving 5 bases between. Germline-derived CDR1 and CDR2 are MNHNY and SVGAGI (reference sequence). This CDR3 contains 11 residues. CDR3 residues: CASSYGSGYTF. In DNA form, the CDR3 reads TGTGCCAGCAGTTACGGCTCTGGCTACACCTTC.

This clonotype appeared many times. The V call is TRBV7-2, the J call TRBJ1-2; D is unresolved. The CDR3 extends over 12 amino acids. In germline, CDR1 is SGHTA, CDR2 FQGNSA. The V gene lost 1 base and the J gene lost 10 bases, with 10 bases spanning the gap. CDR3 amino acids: CASSLVAAPYTF. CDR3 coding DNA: TGTGCCAGCAGCTTAGTGGCGGCCCCCTACACCTTC.

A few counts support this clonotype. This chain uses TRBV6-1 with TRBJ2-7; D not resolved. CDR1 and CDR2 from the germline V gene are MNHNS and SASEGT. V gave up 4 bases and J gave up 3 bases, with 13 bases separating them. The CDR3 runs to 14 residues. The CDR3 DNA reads TGTGCCAGCAGTGGTCGGACCCGCGACTACGAGCAGTACTTC. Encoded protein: CASSGRTRDYEQYF.

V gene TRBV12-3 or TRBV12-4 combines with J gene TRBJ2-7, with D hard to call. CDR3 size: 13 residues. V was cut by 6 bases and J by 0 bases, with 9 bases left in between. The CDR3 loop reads CASRPTSSYEQYF. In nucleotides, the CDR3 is TGTGCCAGCAGACCGACAAGCTCCTACGAGCAGTACTTC.

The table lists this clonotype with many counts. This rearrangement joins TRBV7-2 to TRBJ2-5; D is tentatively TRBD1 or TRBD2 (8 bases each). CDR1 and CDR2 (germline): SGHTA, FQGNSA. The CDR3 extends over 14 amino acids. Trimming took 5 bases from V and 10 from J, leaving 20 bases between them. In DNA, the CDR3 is TGTGCCAGCAGCCAGGGGGCGGGAGGCGTCGGCCAGTACTTC. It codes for CASSQGAGGVGQYF.

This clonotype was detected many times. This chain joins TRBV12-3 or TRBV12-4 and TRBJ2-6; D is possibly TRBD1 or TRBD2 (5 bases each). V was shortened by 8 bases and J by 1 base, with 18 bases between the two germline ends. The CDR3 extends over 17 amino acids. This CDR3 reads CASGVPGRHSGANVLTF. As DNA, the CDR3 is TGTGCCAGCGGGGTACCGGGACGGCATTCTGGGGCCAACGTCCTGACTTTC.

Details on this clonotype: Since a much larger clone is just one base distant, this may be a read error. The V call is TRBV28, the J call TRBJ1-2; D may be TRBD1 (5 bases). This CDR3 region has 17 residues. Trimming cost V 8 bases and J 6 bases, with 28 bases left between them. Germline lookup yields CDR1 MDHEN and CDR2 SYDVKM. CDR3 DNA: TGTGCCAGCGGTTCTACTCCTCTGGGACCTGGGCTGGATGGCTACACCTTC. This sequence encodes CASGSTPLGPGLDGYTF.

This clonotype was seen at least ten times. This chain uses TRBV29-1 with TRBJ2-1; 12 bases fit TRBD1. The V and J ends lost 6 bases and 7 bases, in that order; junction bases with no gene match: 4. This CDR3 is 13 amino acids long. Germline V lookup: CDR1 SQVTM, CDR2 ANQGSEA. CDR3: CSVGQGAKNEQFF. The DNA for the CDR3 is TGCAGCGTGGGACAGGGGGCAAAGAATGAGCAGTTCTTC.

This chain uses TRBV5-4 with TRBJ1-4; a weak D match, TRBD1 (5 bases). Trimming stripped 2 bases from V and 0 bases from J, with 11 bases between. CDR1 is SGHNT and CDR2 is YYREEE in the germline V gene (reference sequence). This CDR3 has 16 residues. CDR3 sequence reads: CASSFSGLTTNEKLFF. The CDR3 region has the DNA TGTGCCAGCAGCTTCTCAGGGCTGACAACTAATGAAAAACTGTTTTTT.

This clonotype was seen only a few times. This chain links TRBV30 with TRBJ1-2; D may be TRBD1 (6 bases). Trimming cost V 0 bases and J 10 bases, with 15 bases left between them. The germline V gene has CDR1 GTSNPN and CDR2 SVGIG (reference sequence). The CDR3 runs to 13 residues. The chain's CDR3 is CAWSVTQGSNYTF. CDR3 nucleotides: TGTGCCTGGAGTGTAACCCAGGGGAGTAACTACACCTTC.

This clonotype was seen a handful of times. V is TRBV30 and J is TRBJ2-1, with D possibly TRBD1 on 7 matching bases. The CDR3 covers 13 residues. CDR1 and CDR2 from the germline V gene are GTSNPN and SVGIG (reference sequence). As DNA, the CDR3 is TGTGCTTTAGGCGGGACAGCTTACAATGAGCAGTTCTTC. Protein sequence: CALGGTAYNEQFF.

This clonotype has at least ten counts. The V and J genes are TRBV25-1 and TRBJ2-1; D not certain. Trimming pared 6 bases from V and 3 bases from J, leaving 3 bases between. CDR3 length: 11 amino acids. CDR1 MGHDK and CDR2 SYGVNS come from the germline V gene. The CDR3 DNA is TGTGCCAGCAGAATCTACAATGAGCAGTTCTTC. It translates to CASRIYNEQFF.

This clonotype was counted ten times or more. CDR3 bases: TGCGCCAGCAGCCAAGATATTAGCAGGGTACGGTACGAGCAGTACTTC. Translating it yields CASSQDISRVRYEQYF. The rearrangement links TRBV4-3 to TRBJ2-7; weak D call: TRBD1 (5 bases). Germline CDR1 reads LGHNA; CDR2 reads YSLEER. The CDR3 sequence is 16 residues long. Deletions cut 0 bases from V and 4 bases from J, with 16 bases between.

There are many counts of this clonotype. The CDR3 DNA follows: TGTGCCAGCAGTTTATTGTCAGGGGGGGGCTATGGCTACACCTTC. The encoded protein is CASSLLSGGGYGYTF. V usage is TRBV27 and J usage is TRBJ1-2; 7 bases line up with TRBD1. The CDR3 length is 15 residues. V dropped 1 base and J dropped 4; count of bases not matched to a gene: 6. Germline V gene data show CDR1 as MNHEY and CDR2 as SMNVEV (reference sequence).

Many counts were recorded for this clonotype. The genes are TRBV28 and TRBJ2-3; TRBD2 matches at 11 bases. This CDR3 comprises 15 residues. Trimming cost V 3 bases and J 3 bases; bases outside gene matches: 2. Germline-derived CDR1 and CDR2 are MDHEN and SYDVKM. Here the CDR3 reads CASSFLAGGTDTQYF. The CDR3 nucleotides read TGTGCCAGCAGTTTTCTAGCGGGAGGTACAGATACGCAGTATTTT.